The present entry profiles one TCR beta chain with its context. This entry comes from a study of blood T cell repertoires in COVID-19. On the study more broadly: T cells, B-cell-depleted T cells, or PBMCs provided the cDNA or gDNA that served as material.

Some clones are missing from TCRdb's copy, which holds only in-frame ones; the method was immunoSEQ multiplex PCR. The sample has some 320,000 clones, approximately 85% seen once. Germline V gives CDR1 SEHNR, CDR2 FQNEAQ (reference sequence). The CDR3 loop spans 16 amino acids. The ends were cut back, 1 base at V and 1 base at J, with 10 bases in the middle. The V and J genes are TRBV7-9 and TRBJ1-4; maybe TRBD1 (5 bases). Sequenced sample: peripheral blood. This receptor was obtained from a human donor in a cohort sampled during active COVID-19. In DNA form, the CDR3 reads TGTGCCAGCAGCTTAGTGACAGTCGTAACTAATGAAAAACTGTTTTTT. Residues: CASSLVTVVTNEKLFF.